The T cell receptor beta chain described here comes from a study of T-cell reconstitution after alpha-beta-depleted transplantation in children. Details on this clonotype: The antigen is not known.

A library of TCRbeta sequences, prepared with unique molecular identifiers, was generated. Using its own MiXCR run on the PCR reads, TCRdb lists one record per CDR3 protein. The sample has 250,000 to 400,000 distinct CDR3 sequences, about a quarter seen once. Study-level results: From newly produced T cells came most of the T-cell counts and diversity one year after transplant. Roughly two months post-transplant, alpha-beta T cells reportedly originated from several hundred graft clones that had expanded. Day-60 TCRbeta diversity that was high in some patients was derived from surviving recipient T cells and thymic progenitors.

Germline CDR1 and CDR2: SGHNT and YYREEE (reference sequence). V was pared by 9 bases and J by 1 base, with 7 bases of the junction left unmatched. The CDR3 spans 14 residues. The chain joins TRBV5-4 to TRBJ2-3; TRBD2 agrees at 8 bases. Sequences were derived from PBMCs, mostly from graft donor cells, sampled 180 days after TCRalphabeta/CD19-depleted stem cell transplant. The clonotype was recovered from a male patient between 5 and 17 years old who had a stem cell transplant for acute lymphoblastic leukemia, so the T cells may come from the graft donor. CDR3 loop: CATSGRGGTDTQYF. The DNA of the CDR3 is TGTGCCACTTCCGGGAGGGGTGGCACAGATACGCAGTATTTT.